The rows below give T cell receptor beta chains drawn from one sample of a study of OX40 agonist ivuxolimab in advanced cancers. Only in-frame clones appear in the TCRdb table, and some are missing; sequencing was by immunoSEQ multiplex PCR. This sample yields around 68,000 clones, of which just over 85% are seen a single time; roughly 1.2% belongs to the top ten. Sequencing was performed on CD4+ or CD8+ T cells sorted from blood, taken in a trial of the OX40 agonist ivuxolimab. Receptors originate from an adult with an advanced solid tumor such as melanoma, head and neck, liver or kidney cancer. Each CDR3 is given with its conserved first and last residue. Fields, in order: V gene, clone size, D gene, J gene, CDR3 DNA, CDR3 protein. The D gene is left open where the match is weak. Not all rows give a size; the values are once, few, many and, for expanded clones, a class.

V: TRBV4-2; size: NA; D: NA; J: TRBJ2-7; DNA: TGTGCCAGCAGCCAAGACGGGGTTGCAGGGCCGCTCTACGAGCAGTACTTC; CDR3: CASSQDGVAGPLYEQYF
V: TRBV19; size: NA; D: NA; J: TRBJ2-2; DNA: TGTGCCAGTGCGAAGGGACGGCTACAGAACACCGGGGAGCTGTTTTTT; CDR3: CASAKGRLQNTGELFF
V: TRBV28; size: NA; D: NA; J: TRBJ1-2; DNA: TGTGCCAGCAGTTTGTCGGGAGGGCCCAACTATGGCTACACCTTC; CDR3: CASSLSGGPNYGYTF
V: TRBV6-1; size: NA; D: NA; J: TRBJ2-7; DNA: TGTGCCAGCAGGAAATTCACTGGCAGCTCCTACGAGCAGTACTTC; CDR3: CASRKFTGSSYEQYF
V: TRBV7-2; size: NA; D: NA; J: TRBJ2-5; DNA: TGTGCCAGCAGCTTAGCTAGCGGAAACCAAGAGACCCAGTACTTC; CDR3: CASSLASGNQETQYF
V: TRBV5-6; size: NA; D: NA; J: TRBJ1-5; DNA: TGTGCCAGCAGCTTGGCCAGGGCGGATAGCAATCAGCCCCAGCATTTT; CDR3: CASSLARADSNQPQHF
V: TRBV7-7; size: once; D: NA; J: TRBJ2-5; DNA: TGTGCTAGCAGCTCGGCAGGCCCAGAGACCCAGTACTTC; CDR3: CASSSAGPETQYF
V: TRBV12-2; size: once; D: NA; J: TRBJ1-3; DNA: TGTGCAAGTCGCCTGGCAGGTTTTGGAAACACCATATATTTT; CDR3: CASRLAGFGNTIYF
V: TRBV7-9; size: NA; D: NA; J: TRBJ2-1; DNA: TGTGCCAGCAGCTTAGACCGCGGGACCTACAATGAGCAGTTCTTC; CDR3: CASSLDRGTYNEQFF
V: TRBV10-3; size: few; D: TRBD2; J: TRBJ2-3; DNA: TGTGCCATCAGTGAGGGACTAGCGGGAGATACGCAGTATTTT; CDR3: CAISEGLAGDTQYF
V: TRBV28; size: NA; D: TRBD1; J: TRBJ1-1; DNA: TGTGCCAGCAGTCCCTTAGCAGGGGGGACTGAAGCTTTCTTT; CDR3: CASSPLAGGTEAFF
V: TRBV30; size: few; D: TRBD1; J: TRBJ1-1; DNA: TGTGCCTGGTACTTAGGGGGCTCTACGAGCACTGAAGCTTTCTTT; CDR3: CAWYLGGSTSTEAFF
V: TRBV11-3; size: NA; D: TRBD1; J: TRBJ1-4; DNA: TGTGCCAGCAGCTTAGGGACAGGGGATGAAAAACTGTTTTTT; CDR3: CASSLGTGDEKLFF
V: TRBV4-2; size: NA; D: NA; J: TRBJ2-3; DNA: TGTGCCAGCAGCCAAGACTCATCGGGAGTAGGTACGCAGTATTTT; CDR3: CASSQDSSGVGTQYF
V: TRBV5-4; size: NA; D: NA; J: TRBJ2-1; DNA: TGTGCCAGCAGCCTCTACGGGATAGTTCTGAGCTCCTACAATGAGCAGTTCTTC; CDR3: CASSLYGIVLSSYNEQFF
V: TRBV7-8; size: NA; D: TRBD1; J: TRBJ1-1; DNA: TGTGCCAGCAGCTCACAGGGGATGTCTGAAGCTTTCTTT; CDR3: CASSSQGMSEAFF
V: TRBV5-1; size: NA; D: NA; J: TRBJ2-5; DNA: TGCGCCAGCAGCCCGTTAACAGGGTACCAAGAGACCCAGTACTTC; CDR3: CASSPLTGYQETQYF
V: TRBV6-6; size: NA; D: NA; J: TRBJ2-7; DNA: TGTGCCAGCCAAGGACAGCGCCATTCCTACGAGCAGTACTTC; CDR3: CASQGQRHSYEQYF
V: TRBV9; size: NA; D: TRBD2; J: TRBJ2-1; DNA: TGTGCCAGCAGCCCGACACTCGGGAGCGGGAGGGGGAATGAGCAGTTCTTC; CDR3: CASSPTLGSGRGNEQFF
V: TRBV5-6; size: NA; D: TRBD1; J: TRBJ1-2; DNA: TGTGCCAGTAGCCCAGGGACAGGAGCTAACTATGGCTACACCTTC; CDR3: CASSPGTGANYGYTF
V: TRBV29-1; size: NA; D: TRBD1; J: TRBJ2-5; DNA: TGCAGCGTACTCGGACAGGGGGCCCCAGAGACCCAGTACTTC; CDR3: CSVLGQGAPETQYF
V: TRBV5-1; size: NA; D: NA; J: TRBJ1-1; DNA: TGCGCCAGCAGCTTGGGGGGGCTTGACACTGAAGCTTTCTTT; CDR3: CASSLGGLDTEAFF
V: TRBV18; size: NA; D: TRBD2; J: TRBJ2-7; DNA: TGTGCCAGCTCGCAAGAAGCGGGATACGAGCAGTACTTC; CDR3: CASSQEAGYEQYF
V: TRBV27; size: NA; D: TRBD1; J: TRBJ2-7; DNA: TGTGCCAGCAGTTTAAAACAGGGGGCTACCTACGAGCAGTACTTC; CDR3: CASSLKQGATYEQYF
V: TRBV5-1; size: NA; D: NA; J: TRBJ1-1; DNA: TGCGCCAGCAGCTCCACAGGGCAGGACACTGAAGCTTTCTTT; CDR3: CASSSTGQDTEAFF
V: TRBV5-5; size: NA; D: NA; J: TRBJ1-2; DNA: TGTGCCAGCAGCGCGCTTCTTGTTCGGTATCGTAGTAATGGCTACACCTTC; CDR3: CASSALLVRYRSNGYTF
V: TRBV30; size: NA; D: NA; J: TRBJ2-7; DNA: TGTGCCTGGAGTCCACTGACAGGATTCGACGAGCAGTACTTC; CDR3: CAWSPLTGFDEQYF
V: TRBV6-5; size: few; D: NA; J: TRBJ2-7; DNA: TGTGCCAGCAGTACCACAGGGATCGGTGAGCAGTACTTC; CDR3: CASSTTGIGEQYF
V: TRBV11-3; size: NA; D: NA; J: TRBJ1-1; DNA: TGTGCCAGCAGCTTAGAAGACAGAACTGAAGCTTTCTTT; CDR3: CASSLEDRTEAFF
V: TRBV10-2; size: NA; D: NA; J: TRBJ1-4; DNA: TGCGCCAGCTCCCGGGACGGACAAGAAAAACTGTTTTTT; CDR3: CASSRDGQEKLFF
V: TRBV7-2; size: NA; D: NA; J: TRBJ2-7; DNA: TGTGCCAGCAGCCCCACTTTCGGGGATTTGGGGGAGCAGTACTTC; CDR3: CASSPTFGDLGEQYF
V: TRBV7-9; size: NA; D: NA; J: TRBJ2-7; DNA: TGTGCCAGCAGCTCAGGCGGTAGCGCCCAGTACTTC; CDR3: CASSSGGSAQYF
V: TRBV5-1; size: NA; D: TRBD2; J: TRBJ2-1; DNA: TGCGCCAGCAGCTTGGGGCTAGCGGGATCGTCCTACAATGAGCAGTTCTTC; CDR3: CASSLGLAGSSYNEQFF
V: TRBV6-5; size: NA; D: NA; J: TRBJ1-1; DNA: TGTGCCAGCAGTTACGCGTATAGGGACACTGAAGCTTTCTTT; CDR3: CASSYAYRDTEAFF
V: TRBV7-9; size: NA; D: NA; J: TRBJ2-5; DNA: TGTGCCAGCAGCTTAAGCCCTACACAAGAGACCCAGTACTTC; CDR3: CASSLSPTQETQYF
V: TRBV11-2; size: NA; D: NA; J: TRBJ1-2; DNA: TGTGCCAGCAGTTCATCCCGGGGGTTCTATGGCTACACCTTC; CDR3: CASSSSRGFYGYTF
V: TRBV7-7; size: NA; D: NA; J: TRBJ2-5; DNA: TGTGCTAGCAGCTTAGTTAGATTGGAGACCCAGTACTTC; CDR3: CASSLVRLETQYF
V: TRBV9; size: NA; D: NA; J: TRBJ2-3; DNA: TGTGCCAGCAGCGGTCCACTAGCAACAGATACGCAGTATTTT; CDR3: CASSGPLATDTQYF
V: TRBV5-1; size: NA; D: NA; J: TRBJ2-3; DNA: TGCGCCAGCAGCTTGGCGACTCTAGCGCGCACAGATACGCAGTATTTT; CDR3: CASSLATLARTDTQYF
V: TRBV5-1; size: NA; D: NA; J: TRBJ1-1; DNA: TGCGCCAGCAGCACCTCCAGCGGGGTCGTAAACACTGAAGCTTTCTTT; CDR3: CASSTSSGVVNTEAFF
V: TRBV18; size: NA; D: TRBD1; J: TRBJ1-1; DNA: TGTGCCAGCTCACCCGGACGGGACAGGAACACTGAAGCTTTCTTT; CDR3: CASSPGRDRNTEAFF
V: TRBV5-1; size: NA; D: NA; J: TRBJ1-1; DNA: TGCGCCAGCAGCTTCCTCGGGGTAGGATTCGACACTGAAGCTTTCTTT; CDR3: CASSFLGVGFDTEAFF
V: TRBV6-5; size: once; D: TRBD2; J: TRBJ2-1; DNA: TGTGCCAGCAGGTCGGGACTAGCGGGAGGATACGAGCAGTTCTTC; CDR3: CASRSGLAGGYEQFF
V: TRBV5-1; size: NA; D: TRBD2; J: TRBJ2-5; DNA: TGCGCCAGCAGCACAGGACTAGCGGTATCTCTGTCCCAGTACTTC; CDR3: CASSTGLAVSLSQYF
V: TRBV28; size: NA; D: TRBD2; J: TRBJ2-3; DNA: TGTGCCAGCCCCCCTAGGGGACTAGCGGGATCGCAGTCAGATACGCAGTATTTT; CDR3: CASPPRGLAGSQSDTQYF
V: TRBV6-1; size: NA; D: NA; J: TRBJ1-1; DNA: TGTGCCAGCAGTGGATTTACTGAAGCTTTCTTT; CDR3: CASSGFTEAFF
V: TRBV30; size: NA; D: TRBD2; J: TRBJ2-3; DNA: TGTGCCTGGAGTGACGGGACTAGTCCGGTTAGCACAGATACGCAGTATTTT; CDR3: CAWSDGTSPVSTDTQYF
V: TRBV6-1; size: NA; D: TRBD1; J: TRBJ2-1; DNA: TGTGCCAGCAGTGGGCGACAGGGGGACCACTACAATGAGCAGTTCTTC; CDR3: CASSGRQGDHYNEQFF
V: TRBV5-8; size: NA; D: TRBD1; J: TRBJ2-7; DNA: TGTGCCAGCAGCTTCGAAACAGGGGGAACCTACGAGCAGTACTTC; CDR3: CASSFETGGTYEQYF
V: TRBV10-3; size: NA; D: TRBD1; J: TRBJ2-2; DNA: TGTGCCATCAGTGGGACAGGGAACACCGGGGAGCTGTTTTTT; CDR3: CAISGTGNTGELFF
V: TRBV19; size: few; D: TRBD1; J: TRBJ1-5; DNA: TGTGCCAGTAGTGTGACAGGGGGTTGGGGCAATCAGCCCCAGCATTTT; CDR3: CASSVTGGWGNQPQHF